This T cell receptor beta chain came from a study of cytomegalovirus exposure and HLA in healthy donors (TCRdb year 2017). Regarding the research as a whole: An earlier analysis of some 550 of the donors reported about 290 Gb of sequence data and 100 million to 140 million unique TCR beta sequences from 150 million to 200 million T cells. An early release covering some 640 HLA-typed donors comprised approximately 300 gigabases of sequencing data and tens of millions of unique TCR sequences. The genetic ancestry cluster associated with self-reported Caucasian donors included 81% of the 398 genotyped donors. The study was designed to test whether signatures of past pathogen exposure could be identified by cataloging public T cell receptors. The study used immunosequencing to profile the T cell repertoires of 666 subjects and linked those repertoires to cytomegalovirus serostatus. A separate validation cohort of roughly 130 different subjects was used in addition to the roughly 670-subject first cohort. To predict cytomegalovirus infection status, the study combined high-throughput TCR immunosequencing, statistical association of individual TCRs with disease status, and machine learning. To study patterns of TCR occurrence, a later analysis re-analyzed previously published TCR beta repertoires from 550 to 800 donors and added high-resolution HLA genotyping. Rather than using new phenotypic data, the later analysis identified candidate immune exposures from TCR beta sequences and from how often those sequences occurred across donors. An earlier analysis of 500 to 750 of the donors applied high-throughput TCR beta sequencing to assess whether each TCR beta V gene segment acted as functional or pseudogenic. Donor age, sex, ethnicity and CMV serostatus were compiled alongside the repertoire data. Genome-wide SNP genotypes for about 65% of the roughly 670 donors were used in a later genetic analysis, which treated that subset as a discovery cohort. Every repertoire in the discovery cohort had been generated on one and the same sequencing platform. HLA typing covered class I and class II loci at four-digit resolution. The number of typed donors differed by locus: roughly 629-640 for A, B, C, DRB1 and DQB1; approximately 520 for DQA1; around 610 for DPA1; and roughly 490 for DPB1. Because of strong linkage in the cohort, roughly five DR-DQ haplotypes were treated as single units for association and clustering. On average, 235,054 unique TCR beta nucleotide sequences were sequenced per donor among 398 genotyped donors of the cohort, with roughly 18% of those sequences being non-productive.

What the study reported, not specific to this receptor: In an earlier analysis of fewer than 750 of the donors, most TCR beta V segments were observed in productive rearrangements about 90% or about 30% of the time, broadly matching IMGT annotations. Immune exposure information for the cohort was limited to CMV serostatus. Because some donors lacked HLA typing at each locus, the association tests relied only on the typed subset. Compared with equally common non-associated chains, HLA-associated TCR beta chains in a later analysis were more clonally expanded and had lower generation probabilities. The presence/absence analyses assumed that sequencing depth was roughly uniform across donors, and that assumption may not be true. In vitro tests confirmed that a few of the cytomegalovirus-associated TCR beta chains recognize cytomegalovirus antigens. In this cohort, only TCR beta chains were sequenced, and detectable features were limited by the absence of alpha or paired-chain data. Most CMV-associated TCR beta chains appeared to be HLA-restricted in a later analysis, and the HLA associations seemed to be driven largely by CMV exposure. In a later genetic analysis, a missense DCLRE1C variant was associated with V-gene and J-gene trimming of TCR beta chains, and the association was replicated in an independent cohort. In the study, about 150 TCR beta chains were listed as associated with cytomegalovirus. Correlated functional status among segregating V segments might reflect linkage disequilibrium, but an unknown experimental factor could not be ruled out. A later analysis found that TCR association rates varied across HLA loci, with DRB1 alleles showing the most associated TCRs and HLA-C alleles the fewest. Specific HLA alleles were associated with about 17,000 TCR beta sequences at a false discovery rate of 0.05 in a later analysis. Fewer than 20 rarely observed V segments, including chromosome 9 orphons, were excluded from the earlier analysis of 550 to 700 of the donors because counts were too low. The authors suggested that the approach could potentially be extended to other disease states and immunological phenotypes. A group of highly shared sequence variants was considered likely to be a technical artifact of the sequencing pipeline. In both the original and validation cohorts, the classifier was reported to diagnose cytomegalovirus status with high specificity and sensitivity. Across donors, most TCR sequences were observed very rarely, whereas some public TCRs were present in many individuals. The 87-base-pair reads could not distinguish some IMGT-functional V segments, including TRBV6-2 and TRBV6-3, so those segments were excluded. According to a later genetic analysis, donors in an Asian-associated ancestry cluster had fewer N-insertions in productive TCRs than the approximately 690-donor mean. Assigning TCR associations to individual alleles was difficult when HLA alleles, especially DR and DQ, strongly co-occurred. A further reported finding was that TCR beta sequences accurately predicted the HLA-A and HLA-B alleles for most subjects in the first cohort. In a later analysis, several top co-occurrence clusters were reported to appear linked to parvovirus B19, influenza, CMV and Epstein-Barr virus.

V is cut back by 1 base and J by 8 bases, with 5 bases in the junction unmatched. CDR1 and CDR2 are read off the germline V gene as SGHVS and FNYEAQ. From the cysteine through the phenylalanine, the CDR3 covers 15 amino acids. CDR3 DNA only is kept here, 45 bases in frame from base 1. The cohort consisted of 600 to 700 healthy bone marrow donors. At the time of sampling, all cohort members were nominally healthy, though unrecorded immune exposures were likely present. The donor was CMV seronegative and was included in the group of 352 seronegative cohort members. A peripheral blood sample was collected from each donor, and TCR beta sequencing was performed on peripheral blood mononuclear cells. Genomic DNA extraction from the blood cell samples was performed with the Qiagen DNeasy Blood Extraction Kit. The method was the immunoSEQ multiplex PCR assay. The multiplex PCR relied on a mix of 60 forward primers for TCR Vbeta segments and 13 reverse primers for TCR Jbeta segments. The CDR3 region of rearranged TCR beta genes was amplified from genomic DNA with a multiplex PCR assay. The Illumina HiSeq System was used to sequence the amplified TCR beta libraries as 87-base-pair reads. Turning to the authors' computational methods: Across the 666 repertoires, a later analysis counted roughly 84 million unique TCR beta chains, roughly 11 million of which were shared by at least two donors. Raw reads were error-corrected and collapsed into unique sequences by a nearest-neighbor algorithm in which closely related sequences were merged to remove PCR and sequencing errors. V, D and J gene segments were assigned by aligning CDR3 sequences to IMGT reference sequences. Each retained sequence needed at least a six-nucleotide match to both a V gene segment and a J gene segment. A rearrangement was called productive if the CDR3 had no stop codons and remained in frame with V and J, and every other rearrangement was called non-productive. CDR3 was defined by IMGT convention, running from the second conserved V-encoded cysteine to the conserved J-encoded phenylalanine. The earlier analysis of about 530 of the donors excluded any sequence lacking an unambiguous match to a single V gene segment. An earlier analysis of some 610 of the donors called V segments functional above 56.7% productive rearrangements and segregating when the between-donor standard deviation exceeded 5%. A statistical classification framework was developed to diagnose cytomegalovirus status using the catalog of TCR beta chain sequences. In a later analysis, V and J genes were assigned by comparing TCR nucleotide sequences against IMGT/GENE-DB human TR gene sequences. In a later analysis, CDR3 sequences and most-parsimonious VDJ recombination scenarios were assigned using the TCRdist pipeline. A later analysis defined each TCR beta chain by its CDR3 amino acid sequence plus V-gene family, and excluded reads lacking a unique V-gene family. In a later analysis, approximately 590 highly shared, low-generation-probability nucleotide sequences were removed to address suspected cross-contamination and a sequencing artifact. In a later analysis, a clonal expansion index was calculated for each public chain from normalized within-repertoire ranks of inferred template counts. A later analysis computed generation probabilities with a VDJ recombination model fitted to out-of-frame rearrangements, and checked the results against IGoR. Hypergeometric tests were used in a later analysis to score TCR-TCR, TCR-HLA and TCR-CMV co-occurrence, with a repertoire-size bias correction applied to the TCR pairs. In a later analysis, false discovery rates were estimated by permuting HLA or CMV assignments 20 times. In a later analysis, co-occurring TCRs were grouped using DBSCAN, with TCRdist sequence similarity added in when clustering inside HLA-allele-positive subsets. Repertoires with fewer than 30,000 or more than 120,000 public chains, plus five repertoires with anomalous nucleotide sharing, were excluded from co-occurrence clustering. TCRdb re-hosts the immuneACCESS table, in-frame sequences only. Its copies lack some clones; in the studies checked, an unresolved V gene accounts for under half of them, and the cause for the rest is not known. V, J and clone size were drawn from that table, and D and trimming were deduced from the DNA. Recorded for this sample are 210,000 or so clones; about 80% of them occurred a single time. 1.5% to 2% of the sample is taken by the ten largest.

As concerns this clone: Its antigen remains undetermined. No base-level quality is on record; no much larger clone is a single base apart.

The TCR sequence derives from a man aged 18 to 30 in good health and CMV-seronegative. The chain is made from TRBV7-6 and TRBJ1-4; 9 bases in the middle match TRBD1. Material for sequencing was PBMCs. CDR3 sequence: CASSLGTGVGEKLFF. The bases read TGTGCCAGCAGCTTAGGGACAGGGGTAGGGGAAAAACTGTTTTTT.